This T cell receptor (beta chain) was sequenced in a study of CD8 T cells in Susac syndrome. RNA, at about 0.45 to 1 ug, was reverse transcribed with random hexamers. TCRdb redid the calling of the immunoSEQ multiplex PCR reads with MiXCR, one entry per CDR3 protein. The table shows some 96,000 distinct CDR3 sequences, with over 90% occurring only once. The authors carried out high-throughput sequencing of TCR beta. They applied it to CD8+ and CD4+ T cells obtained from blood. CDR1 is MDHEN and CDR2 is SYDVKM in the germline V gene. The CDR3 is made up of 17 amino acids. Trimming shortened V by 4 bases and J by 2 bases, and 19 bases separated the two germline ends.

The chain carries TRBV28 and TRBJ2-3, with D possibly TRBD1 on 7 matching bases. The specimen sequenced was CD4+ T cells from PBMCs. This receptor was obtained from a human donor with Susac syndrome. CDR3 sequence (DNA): TGTGCCAGCAGTTCGGGGGCCGGGACAGCTGTCACAGATACGCAGTATTTT. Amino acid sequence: CASSSGAGTAVTDTQYF.